Described below is a single T cell receptor beta chain sequence and its context. This sample was included in a study of cytotoxic CD8 clonotypes in ibrutinib-treated CLL. As for the study in general: Following a median about eleven months of treatment, with a range of 6 to 36, response samples were taken.

Between the trimmed V and J ends, which lost 0 bases and 1 base, there was a span of 6 bases. The CDR3 loop spans 14 amino acids. Germline loops: CDR1 LGHNA, CDR2 YNFKEQ. Sequencing used immunoSEQ multiplex PCR; TCRdb keeps in-frame clones, though not all of them. The sample lists tens of thousands of clones; about nine tenths were seen once. The TCR was taken from a human donor with chronic lymphocytic leukemia. The specimen comprised PBMCs, sampled after 12 months of ibrutinib treatment. V usage is TRBV4-2 and J usage is TRBJ1-1; D not certain. For the CDR3, the DNA is TGTGCCAGCAGCCAAGATCTGGGGAACACTGAAGCTTTCTTT. It yields the protein CASSQDLGNTEAFF.